What follows describes a single T cell receptor beta chain. This clonotype was observed many times. Its binding antigen is unknown. Qualities for individual bases were not recorded, and no much larger clone is one base off. This entry is derived from a study of regulatory T cells in long-lasting Graves disease (dated by TCRdb to about 2021). Turning to the overall study: Patients with newly diagnosed Graves' disease had been on antithyroid drugs for under 3 months. This study used TCR sequencing and RNA sequencing of peripheral blood to compare persistent Graves' disease patients against newly diagnosed Graves' disease patients. The study was registered as a clinical trial and conducted in China. A total of about 33 samples underwent TCR sequencing, from roughly 13 patients with persistent Graves' disease and some 20 patients with newly diagnosed Graves' disease. The study at large found these results: Because the primary lesion, thyroid tissue, could not be accessed, the study looked at peripheral blood alone. A larger number of public clonotypes was shared among persistent patients (about 2,700) than among newly diagnosed patients (approximately 1,000). The small sample size was acknowledged by the authors as a limitation that may reduce accuracy. Compared with newly diagnosed patients, persistent Graves' disease patients had lower TCR Shannon entropy and fewer highly expanded clones, which suggests clonal expansion. Preferential use of TRBV28, TRBJ1-2 and TRBJ2-5 was observed in persistent disease, whereas TRBV20-1 and TRBJ2-1 were favored in newly diagnosed disease. Sequencing and analysis were limited to the TCR beta chain.

The time point tag for this specimen amounts to: newly diagnosed GD, antithyroid drugs for less than 3 months. For both TCR sequencing and RNA sequencing, RNA was extracted from PBMCs in TRIzol. Graves' disease was diagnosed according to American Thyroid Association guidelines. Patients for the study were recruited at an endocrinology department in Xi'an, China. From each patient, approximately 10 milliliters of peripheral blood was collected into an EDTA anticoagulant tube. Ficoll Paque Plus density gradient separation was used to isolate PBMCs, and no additional T cell sorting was done. RNA quality was checked with an Agilent 2100 Bioanalyzer and agarose gel, and concentration with a NanoDrop 2000. The library was prepared using multiplex PCR. Sequenced using an Illumina HiSeq 4000. iRepertoire HTBI primers and Arm-PCR amplification of CDR3 regions were used to construct TCR beta libraries. Before sequencing, the PCR products went through gel purification. The original pipeline was this. A total of 62 TRBV and some 13 TRBJ segments were identified across samples and were used for gene usage analysis of CDR3 amino acid clonotypes. Filtered high-quality paired reads were merged into contigs using COPE and FqMerger. Contigs were aligned with BLAST to IMGT TRBV, TRBD and TRBJ reference genes, and CDR3 was defined per IMGT. Any clonotype with a frequency above 0.1% was classified as a highly expanded clone. Shannon entropy was used to measure repertoire diversity, and the Gini coefficient was used to measure V-J evenness. A clonotype was considered public if more than one individual shared it. TCRdb applied fastp at Q25 and MiXCR to the public reads, then kept only in-frame beta chains. Rows are combined by CDR3 protein, so each entry shows the most common genes and DNA. TCRdb assigned the V and J calls; the authors' analysis was not used. In this sample the table shows about 370,000 distinct CDR3 sequences, 15% of which occur a single time. 20% to 25% of the sample lies in the top ten.

From V the trimming removes 4 bases and from J it removes 7 bases, while the gene matches leave 9 bases of the junction unaccounted for. The cysteine opens and the phenylalanine closes a CDR3 of 14 amino acids. Only the CDR3 part of the read is kept: 42 bases, read in frame from the first base. CDR1 SGHRS and CDR2 YFSETQ are derived from the germline V gene. This sample comprised peripheral blood mononuclear cells (PBMCs), obtained at new diagnosis, from a patient treated with antithyroid drugs. The chain is made from TRBV5-1 and TRBJ1-2, with 8 middle bases fitting TRBD1. This receptor was obtained from a female donor with Graves disease. The sequenced DNA is TGCGCCAGCAGCGAACAGGGGGAGGTCGGTGGCTACACCTTC. It translates to CASSEQGEVGGYTF.